This T cell receptor (beta chain) emerged from a study of T-cell memory formation after mild COVID-19. The CDR3 is 15 residues long. V lost 3 bases, J lost 4 bases, and 13 bases lay in between. MiXCR, applied by TCRdb to the 5' RACE reads, yields one record per CDR3 protein. The data contain around 250,000 distinct CDR3 sequences, roughly 9.4% of them seen just once; the ten biggest clones take up under 25%. This clonotype has just a few counts. This chain connects TRBV12-3 or TRBV12-4 to TRBJ1-3; D is unresolved. Material for sequencing was PBMCs or a T cell subset sorted from them (not recorded which). The sequence was collected from a man between 18 and 35 years old who had mild COVID-19 (a few samples of this study predate the infection). Cell type and time point are not known. The CDR3: CASSFRQPGGNTIYF. The CDR3 nucleotides read TGTGCCAGCAGTTTCAGGCAGCCCGGGGGAAACACCATATATTTT.